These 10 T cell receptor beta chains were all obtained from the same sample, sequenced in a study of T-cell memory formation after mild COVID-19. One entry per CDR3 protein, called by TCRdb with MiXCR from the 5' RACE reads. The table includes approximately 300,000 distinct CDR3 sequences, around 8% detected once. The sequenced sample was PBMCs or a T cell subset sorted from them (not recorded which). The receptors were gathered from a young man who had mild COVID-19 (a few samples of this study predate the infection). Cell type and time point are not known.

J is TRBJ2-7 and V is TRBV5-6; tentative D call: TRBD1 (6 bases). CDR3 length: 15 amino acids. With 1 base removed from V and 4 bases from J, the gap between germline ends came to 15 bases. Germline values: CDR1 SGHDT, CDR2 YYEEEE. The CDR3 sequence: CASSLSRQGPYEQYF. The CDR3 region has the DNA TGTGCCAGCAGCTTGTCTAGGCAGGGGCCGTACGAGCAGTACTTC.

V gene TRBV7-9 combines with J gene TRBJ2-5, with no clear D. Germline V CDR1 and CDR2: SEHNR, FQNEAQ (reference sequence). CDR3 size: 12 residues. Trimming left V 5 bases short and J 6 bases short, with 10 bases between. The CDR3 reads CASSESSKTQYF. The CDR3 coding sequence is TGTGCCAGCAGCGAGTCATCTAAGACCCAGTACTTC.

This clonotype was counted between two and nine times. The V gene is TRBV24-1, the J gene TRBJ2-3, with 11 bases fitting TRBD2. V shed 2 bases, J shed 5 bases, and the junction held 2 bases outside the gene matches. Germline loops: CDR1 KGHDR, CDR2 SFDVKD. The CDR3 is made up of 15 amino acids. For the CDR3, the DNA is TGTGCCACCAGTGATTCTACTAGCGGGGGAGATACGCAGTATTTT. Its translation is CATSDSTSGGDTQYF.

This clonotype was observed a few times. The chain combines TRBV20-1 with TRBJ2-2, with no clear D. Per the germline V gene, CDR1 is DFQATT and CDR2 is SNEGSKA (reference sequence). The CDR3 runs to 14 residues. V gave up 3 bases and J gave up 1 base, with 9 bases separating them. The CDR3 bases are TGCAGTGCTAGGAGAGATCAGAACACCGGGGAGCTGTTTTTT. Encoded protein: CSARRDQNTGELFF.

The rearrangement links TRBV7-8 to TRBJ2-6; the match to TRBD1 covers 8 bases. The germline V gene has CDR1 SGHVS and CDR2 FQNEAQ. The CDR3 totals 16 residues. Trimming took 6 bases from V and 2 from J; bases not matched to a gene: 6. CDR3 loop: CASSFPGGAGANVLTF. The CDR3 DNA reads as TGTGCCAGCAGTTTTCCAGGGGGCGCTGGGGCCAACGTCCTGACTTTC.

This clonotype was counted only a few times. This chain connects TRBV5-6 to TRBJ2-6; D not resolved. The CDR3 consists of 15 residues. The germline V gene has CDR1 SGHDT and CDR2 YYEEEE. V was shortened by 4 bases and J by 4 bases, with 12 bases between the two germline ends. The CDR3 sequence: CASSDKGPGANVLTF. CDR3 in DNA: TGTGCCAGCAGCGATAAGGGTCCCGGGGCCAACGTCCTGACTTTC.

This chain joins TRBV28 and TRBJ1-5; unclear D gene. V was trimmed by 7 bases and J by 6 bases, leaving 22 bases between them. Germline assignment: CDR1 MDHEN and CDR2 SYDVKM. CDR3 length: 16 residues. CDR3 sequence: CASTLNSPMVGQPQHF. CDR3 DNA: TGTGCCAGCACCCTAAACTCCCCAATGGTCGGTCAGCCCCAGCATTTT.

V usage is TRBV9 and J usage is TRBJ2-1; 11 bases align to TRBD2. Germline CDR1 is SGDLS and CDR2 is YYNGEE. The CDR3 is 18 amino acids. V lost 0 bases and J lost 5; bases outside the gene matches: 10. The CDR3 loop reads CASSVGTSGGITDNEQFF. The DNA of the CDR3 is TGTGCCAGCAGCGTAGGAACTAGCGGGGGTATAACAGACAATGAGCAGTTCTTC.

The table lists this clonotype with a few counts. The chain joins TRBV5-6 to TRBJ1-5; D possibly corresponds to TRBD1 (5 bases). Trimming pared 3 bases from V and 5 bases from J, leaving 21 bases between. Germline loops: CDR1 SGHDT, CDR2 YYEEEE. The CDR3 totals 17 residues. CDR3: CASSSSREASHYQPQHF. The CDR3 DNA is TGTGCCAGCAGCTCATCCAGGGAGGCGTCACACTATCAGCCCCAGCATTTT. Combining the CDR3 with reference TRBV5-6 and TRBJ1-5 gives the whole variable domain DAGVTQSPTHLIKTRGQQVTLRCSPKSGHDTVSWYQQALGQGPQFIFQYYEEEERQRGNFPDRFSGHQFPNYSSELNVNALLLGDSALYLCASSSSREASHYQPQHFGDGTRLSIL.

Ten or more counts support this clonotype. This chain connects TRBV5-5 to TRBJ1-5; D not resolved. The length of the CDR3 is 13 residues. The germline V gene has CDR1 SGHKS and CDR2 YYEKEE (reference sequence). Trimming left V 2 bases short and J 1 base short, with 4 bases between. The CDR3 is CASSLDSNQPQHF. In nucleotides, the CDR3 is TGTGCCAGCAGCTTAGACAGCAATCAGCCCCAGCATTTT. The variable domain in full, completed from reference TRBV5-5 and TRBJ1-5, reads DAGVTQSPTHLIKTRGQQVTLRCSPISGHKSVSWYQQVLGQGPQFIFQYYEKEERGRGNFPDRFSARQFPNYSSELNVNALLLGDSALYLCASSLDSNQPQHFGDGTRLSIL.